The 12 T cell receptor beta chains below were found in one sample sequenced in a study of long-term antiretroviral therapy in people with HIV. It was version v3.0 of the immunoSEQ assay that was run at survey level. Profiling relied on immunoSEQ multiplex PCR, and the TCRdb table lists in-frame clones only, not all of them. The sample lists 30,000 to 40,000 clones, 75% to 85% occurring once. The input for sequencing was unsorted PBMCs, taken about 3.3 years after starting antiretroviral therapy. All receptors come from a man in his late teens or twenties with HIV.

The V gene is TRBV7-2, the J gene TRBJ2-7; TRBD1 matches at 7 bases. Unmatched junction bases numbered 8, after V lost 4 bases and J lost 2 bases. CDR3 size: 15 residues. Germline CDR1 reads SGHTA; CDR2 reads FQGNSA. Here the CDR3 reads CASSYRDSGTYEQYF. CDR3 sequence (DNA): TGTGCCAGCAGCTATCGGGACAGTGGGACCTACGAGCAGTACTTC.

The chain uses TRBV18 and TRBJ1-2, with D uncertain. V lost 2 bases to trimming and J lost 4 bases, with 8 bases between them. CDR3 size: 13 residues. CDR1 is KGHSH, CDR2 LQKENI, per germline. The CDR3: CASSPDKVYGYTF. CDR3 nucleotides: TGTGCCAGCTCACCAGACAAGGTCTATGGCTACACCTTC.

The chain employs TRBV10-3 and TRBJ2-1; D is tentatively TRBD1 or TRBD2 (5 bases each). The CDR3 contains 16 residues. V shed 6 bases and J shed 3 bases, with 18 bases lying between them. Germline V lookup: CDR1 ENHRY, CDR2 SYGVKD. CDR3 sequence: CAIRDTARDDYNEQFF. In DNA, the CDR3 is TGTGCCATCAGAGACACTGCCCGGGACGACTACAATGAGCAGTTCTTC.

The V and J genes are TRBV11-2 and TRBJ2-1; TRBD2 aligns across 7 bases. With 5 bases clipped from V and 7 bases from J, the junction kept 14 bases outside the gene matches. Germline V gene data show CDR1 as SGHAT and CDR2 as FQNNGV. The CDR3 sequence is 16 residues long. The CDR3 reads CASSGGVGAGLNEQFF. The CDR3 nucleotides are TGTGCCAGCAGCGGGGGGGTAGGGGCGGGGCTTAATGAGCAGTTCTTC.

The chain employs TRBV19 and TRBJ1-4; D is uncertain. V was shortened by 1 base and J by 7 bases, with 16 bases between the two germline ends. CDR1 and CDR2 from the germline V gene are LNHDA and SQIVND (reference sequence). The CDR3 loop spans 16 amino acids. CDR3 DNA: TGTGCCAGTAGTATAGCGGAGCCTGCGAGGAGTGAAAAACTGTTTTTT. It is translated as CASSIAEPARSEKLFF.

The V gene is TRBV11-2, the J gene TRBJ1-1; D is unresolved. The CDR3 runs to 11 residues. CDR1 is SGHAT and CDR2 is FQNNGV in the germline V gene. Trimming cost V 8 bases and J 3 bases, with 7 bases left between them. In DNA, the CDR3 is TGTGCCAGCGCCCTTGACACTGAAGCTTTCTTT. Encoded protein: CASALDTEAFF.

The CDR3 bases are TGTGCCAGCAGCTTAGCTCGGGGAGGGGAGGTCACTGAAGCTTTCTTT. Translation: CASSLARGGEVTEAFF. The chain has TRBV7-9 and TRBJ1-1; TRBD1 might be the D (5 bases). V dropped 0 bases and J dropped 4 bases, with 15 bases sitting between them. The CDR3 sequence is 16 residues long. Germline V CDR1 and CDR2: SEHNR, FQNEAQ (reference sequence).

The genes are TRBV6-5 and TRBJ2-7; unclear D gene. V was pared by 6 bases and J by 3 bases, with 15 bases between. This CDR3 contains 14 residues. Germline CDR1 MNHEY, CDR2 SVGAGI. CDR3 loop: CASSQEWGVYEQYF. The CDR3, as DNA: TGTGCCAGCAGCCAAGAATGGGGTGTCTACGAGCAGTACTTC.

The CDR3 bases are TGTGCCAGTAGTATCCGGGACAGGGGCTACGAGCAGTACTTC. The encoded protein is CASSIRDRGYEQYF. J is TRBJ2-7 and V is TRBV19; TRBD1 matches 10 bases. Trimming took 3 bases from V and 3 from J; bases not matched to a gene: 2. Germline V gives CDR1 LNHDA, CDR2 SQIVND (reference sequence). The CDR3 is made up of 14 amino acids. The full variable domain, in which reference TRBV19 and TRBJ2-7 provide the parts outside the CDR3, is DGGITQSPKYLFRKEGQNVTLSCEQNLNHDAMYWYRQDPGQGLRLIYYSQIVNDFQKGDIAEGYSVSREKKESFPLTVTSAQKNPTAFYLCASSIRDRGYEQYFGPGTRLTVT.

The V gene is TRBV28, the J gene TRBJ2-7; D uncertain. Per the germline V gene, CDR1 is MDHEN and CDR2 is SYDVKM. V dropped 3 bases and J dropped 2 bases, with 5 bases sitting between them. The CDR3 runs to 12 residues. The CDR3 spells CASSFYPYEQYF. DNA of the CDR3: TGTGCCAGCAGTTTTTACCCCTACGAGCAGTACTTC.

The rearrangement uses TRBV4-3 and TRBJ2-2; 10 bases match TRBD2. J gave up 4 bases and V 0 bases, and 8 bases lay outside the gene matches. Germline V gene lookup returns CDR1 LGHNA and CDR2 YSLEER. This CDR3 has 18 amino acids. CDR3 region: CASSQDARGLAPTGELFF. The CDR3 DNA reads TGCGCCAGCAGCCAAGATGCCAGGGGACTAGCGCCCACCGGGGAGCTGTTTTTT.

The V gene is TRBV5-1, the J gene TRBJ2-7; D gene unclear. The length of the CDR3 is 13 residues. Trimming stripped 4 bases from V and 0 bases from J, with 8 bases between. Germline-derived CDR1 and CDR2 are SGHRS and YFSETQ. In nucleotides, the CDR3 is TGCGCCAGCAGCCCCCGCTACTCCTACGAGCAGTACTTC. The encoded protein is CASSPRYSYEQYF. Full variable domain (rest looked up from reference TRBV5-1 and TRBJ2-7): KAGVTQTPRYLIKTRGQQVTLSCSPISGHRSVSWYQQTPGQGLQFLFEYFSETQRNKGNFPGRFSGRQFSNSRSEMNVSTLELGDSALYLCASSPRYSYEQYFGPGTRLTVT.